This passage covers 31 T cell receptor beta chains from one sample sequenced in a study of CD8+ T cells in alopecia areata (dated by TCRdb to 2017 to 2018). Library preparation used the immunoSEQ multiplex PCR assay. RNA was extracted from all samples and reverse transcribed into cDNA, which served as template for TCR sequencing. TCRdb took this table from immuneACCESS and kept in-frame rearrangements with V and J called. Such tables lack part of the clones; where checked against another copy, unresolved V genes explain under half of the gap, and the rest is unexplained. The sample data list about 300,000 clones, and 55% to 75% of these were observed just once. Of the sample, 1.8% is held by the ten largest clones. Read against the paper, the sample's time point label means: around 24 weeks on oral tofacitinib. The sample's treatment or condition label is to be understood as: oral pan-JAK inhibitor, 5-10 mg twice daily.

The specimen was CD4+ T cells sorted from blood, collected at week 24, from a patient treated with tofacitinib. The receptors shown here come from a human donor with alopecia areata.

The genes are TRBV10-3 and TRBJ2-3, with D tentatively TRBD2 (5 bases). Germline V gene data show CDR1 as ENHRY and CDR2 as SYGVKD. The CDR3 spans 13 residues. Between the trimmed V and J ends, which lost 7 bases and 1 base, there was a span of 9 bases. CDR3 DNA: TGTGCCATCAAAGCCGGGGGCACAGATACGCAGTATTTT. This gives the protein CAIKAGGTDTQYF.

This chain joins TRBV29-1 and TRBJ1-1; 8 bases line up with TRBD1. CDR1 is SQVTM, CDR2 ANQGSEA, per germline. V was pared by 7 bases and J by 5 bases, with 9 bases of the junction left unmatched. This CDR3 is built from 13 residues. In nucleotides, the CDR3 is TGCAGCGCCCTGAACAGGGGGATGACTGAAGCTTTCTTT. It codes for CSALNRGMTEAFF. The full variable domain, its missing parts supplied by reference TRBV29-1 and TRBJ1-1, is SAVISQKPSRDICQRGTSLTIQCQVDSQVTMMFWYRQQPGQSLTLIATANQGSEATYESGFVIDKFPISRPNLTFSTLTVSNMSPEDSSIYLCSALNRGMTEAFFGQGTRLTVV.

In this sample, this clone turned up a few times. This sequence joins TRBV4-3 and TRBJ2-1; perhaps TRBD2 as D (5 bases). V dropped 0 bases and J dropped 10 bases, with 13 bases sitting between them. The CDR3 is made up of 14 amino acids. Germline-derived CDR1 and CDR2 are LGHNA and YSLEER. CDR3 bases: TGCGCCAGCAGCCAAGATAACACTCCGGGAGAGCAGTTCTTC. It translates to CASSQDNTPGEQFF.

Concerning this clone itself: The same CDR3 is also encoded by other DNA sequences in this sample. The V gene is TRBV29-1, the J gene TRBJ1-5; D is possibly TRBD1 (6 bases). The V end was cut by 4 bases, the J end by 3 bases, with 10 bases between. Per the germline V gene, CDR1 is SQVTM and CDR2 is ANQGSEA. The CDR3 has 13 amino acids. CDR3 in DNA: TGCAGCGTTGCAGGGGAGGTCAATCAGCCCCAGCATTTT. Its protein is CSVAGEVNQPQHF.

This clone was observed a handful of times. The chain recombines TRBV23-1 with TRBJ1-5; D may be TRBD1 (5 bases). TRBV23-1 is labeled an ORF, and its function is uncertain. This CDR3 comprises 15 residues. V lost 3 bases and J 0 bases, leaving 9 bases between the germline ends. The CDR3 DNA reads TGCGCCAGCAGTCAGGGGGAATATAGCAATCAGCCCCAGCATTTT. It yields the protein CASSQGEYSNQPQHF.

The chain links TRBV15 to TRBJ1-4, with D maybe TRBD1 (5 bases). The V gene lost 3 bases and the J gene lost 8 bases, with 13 bases spanning the gap. Looked up from germline, CDR1 is LNHNV and CDR2 is YYDKDF (reference sequence). The CDR3 length is 14 residues. This chain's CDR3 is CATSSRRGSEKLFF. The CDR3 DNA is TGTGCCACCAGCAGCCGTCGGGGGTCAGAAAAACTGTTTTTT. The variable domain in full, with the rest retrieved from reference TRBV15 and TRBJ1-4, is DAMVIQNPRYQVTQFGKPVTLSCSQTLNHNVMYWYQQKSSQAPKLLFHYYDKDFNNEADTPDNFQSRRPNTSFCFLDIRSPGLGDTAMYLCATSSRRGSEKLFFGSGTQLSVL.

This chain uses TRBV29-1 with TRBJ2-5; no clear D. V lost 3 bases and J 4 bases, leaving 3 bases between the germline ends. The V gene's germline CDR1 is SQVTM and CDR2 ANQGSEA. The CDR3 sequence is 10 residues long. Written as DNA, the CDR3 is TGCAGCGTTGATGGAGAGACCCAGTACTTC. Translation gives CSVDGETQYF.

This clone was counted a few times. The chain couples TRBV28 to TRBJ2-5; 7 bases align to TRBD1. Germline V lookup: CDR1 MDHEN, CDR2 SYDVKM. The trim removed 9 bases at V and 4 bases at J, leaving 8 bases unmatched. The CDR3 covers 13 residues. The CDR3 sequence: CASSTGSLETQYF. CDR3 nucleotides: TGTGCCAGTTCGACAGGGTCCCTAGAGACCCAGTACTTC.

V is TRBV7-2 and J is TRBJ2-1, with TRBD1 matching over 8 bases. The germline V gene has CDR1 SGHTA and CDR2 FQGNSA. Trimming at V came to 1 base and at J to 4 bases, leaving 3 bases not matched to a gene. The CDR3 totals 15 residues. The CDR3 DNA is TGTGCCAGCAGCTTAGACGGACAGGGTTACAATGAGCAGTTCTTC. Residues: CASSLDGQGYNEQFF.

This sequence joins TRBV13 and TRBJ1-6, with a weak D call TRBD1 (6 bases). The V end lost 5 bases, the J end lost 9 bases, and 17 bases lay between the germline ends. From germline, CDR1 is PRHDT and CDR2 FYEKMQ (reference sequence). This CDR3 region has 15 residues. As DNA, the CDR3 is TGTGCCAGCAGCCTAAGAACAGGGTGGGGTTCACCCCTCCACTTT. This encodes CASSLRTGWGSPLHF.

This chain uses TRBV29-1 with TRBJ2-4, with D maybe TRBD1 (5 bases). CDR1 is SQVTM and CDR2 is ANQGSEA in the germline V gene. The CDR3 has 12 amino acids. Trimming took 2 bases from V and 7 from J, leaving 9 bases between them. The CDR3, as DNA: TGCAGCGTTGAAAAGGGGAAGAACATTCAGTACTTC. This translates into CSVEKGKNIQYF.

This clone was seen a few times. The chain combines TRBV7-3 with TRBJ2-5; maybe TRBD2 (6 bases). The CDR3 has 15 residues. Germline loops: CDR1 SGHTA, CDR2 FQGTGA. V was pared by 1 base and J by 7 bases, with 16 bases between. The CDR3 DNA sequence: TGTGCCAGCAGCTTAAATACCGGGGGTCGAGGGACCCAGTACTTC. Residues: CASSLNTGGRGTQYF.

This chain joins TRBV29-1 and TRBJ1-1; D not certain. Germline CDR1 reads SQVTM; CDR2 reads ANQGSEA. V gave up 6 bases and J gave up 0 bases, with 17 bases separating them. The CDR3 sequence is 15 residues long. Written as DNA, the CDR3 is TGCAGCGTCGGCCGCCGTGTAGGACTGAACACTGAAGCTTTCTTT. Translation: CSVGRRVGLNTEAFF. Together with reference TRBV29-1 and TRBJ1-1, the CDR3 gives the full variable domain: SAVISQKPSRDICQRGTSLTIQCQVDSQVTMMFWYRQQPGQSLTLIATANQGSEATYESGFVIDKFPISRPNLTFSTLTVSNMSPEDSSIYLCSVGRRVGLNTEAFFGQGTRLTVV.

The table lists this clone with a few counts. The chain employs TRBV7-2 and TRBJ2-7; TRBD1 aligns across 7 bases. Trimming at V came to 5 bases and at J to 0 bases, leaving 4 bases not matched to a gene. There are 14 residues in the CDR3. The germline V gene encodes CDR1 SGHTA and CDR2 FQGNSA. CDR3 bases: TGTGCCAGCAGCCAGGACAGGATCTCCTACGAGCAGTACTTC. Its protein is CASSQDRISYEQYF.

This chain uses TRBV2 with TRBJ2-1; either TRBD1 or TRBD2 may fit D (6 bases each). Per the germline V gene, CDR1 is SNHLY and CDR2 is FYNNEI. Deletions cut 1 base from V and 4 bases from J, with 11 bases between. The CDR3 is 15 amino acids. In DNA, the CDR3 is TGTGCCAGCAGTGAAGAGGGGGGCGCTTACAATGAGCAGTTCTTC. It encodes CASSEEGGAYNEQFF.

A note on this clone: Other DNA sequences within the sample encode an identical CDR3. V gene TRBV5-1 combines with J gene TRBJ2-3; D is ambiguous. Trimming cost V 1 base and J 3 bases, with 0 bases left between them. The CDR3 length is 11 residues. Germline V gene lookup returns CDR1 SGHRS and CDR2 YFSETQ. CDR3 in amino acids: CASSLTDTQYF. The CDR3 bases are TGCGCCAGCAGCTTGACAGATACGCAGTATTTT.

CDR3 residues: CASRNGGPGGNYEQYF. The CDR3 region has the DNA TGTGCCAGCAGAAATGGAGGGCCAGGGGGTAACTACGAGCAGTACTTC. The V gene is TRBV28, the J gene TRBJ2-7; a weak D match, TRBD1 (7 bases). The germline V and J ends were trimmed by 6 bases and 3 bases, with 21 bases remaining between them. The CDR3 length is 16 residues. Germline values: CDR1 MDHEN, CDR2 SYDVKM.

V usage is TRBV30 and J usage is TRBJ1-1; D is unclear. This CDR3 spans 11 amino acids. Per germline, CDR1 GTSNPN and CDR2 SVGIG (reference sequence). Trimming left V 2 bases short and J 5 bases short, with 6 bases between. The CDR3 DNA follows: TGTGCCTGGAGTAGGAAAACTGAAGCTTTCTTT. This encodes CAWSRKTEAFF. The full variable domain, its missing parts supplied by reference TRBV30 and TRBJ1-1, is SQTIHQWPATLVQPVGSPLSLECTVEGTSNPNLYWYRQAAGRGLQLLFYSVGIGQISSEVPQNLSASRPQDRQFILSSKKLLLSDSGFYLCAWSRKTEAFFGQGTRLTVV.

The V gene is TRBV27, the J gene TRBJ2-1, with 9 bases identical to TRBD1. CDR1 is MNHEY and CDR2 is SMNVEV in the germline V gene (reference sequence). The CDR3 is made up of 15 amino acids. Trimming removed 3 bases from V and 6 bases from J; junction bases left unmatched: 6. In nucleotides, the CDR3 is TGTGCCAGCAGTTTCTGGGACAGGGTTAGCAATGAGCAGTTCTTC. This encodes CASSFWDRVSNEQFF.

This clone was found once. This CDR3 reads CATSRPQGFEKLFF. The CDR3 DNA is TGTGCCACCAGCAGACCACAGGGGTTTGAAAAACTGTTTTTT. V usage is TRBV15 and J usage is TRBJ1-4, with TRBD1 identical over 7 bases. Germline CDR1 is LNHNV and CDR2 is YYDKDF (reference sequence). With V trimmed by 2 bases and J by 7 bases, 4 bases remained unmatched. The CDR3 is 14 residues long.

The chain uses TRBV30 and TRBJ1-2, with 8 bases aligning to TRBD1. CDR3 length: 14 amino acids. V lost 1 base to trimming and J lost 2 bases; unmatched junction nucleotides: 3. From germline, CDR1 is GTSNPN and CDR2 SVGIG (reference sequence). CDR3 protein: CAWSDRGVNYGYTF. CDR3 DNA: TGTGCCTGGAGTGACAGGGGGGTGAACTATGGCTACACCTTC.

This chain joins TRBV29-1 and TRBJ2-5; the D is unclear. The CDR3 is made up of 12 amino acids. V was clipped by 8 bases and J by 5 bases, with 15 bases between them. Germline loops: CDR1 SQVTM, CDR2 ANQGSEA. This CDR3 is CSIRTGRETQYF. For the CDR3, the DNA is TGCAGCATCCGGACGGGCAGGGAGACCCAGTACTTC.

The V gene is TRBV4-3, the J gene TRBJ2-3; TRBD2 matches 8 bases. V lost 0 bases and J lost 2; bases outside the gene matches: 7. This CDR3 is built from 17 residues. Germline-derived CDR1 and CDR2 are LGHNA and YSLEER. In nucleotides, the CDR3 is TGCGCCAGCAGCCAAGAATACGGGAGGGCTCTCACAGATACGCAGTATTTT. Protein: CASSQEYGRALTDTQYF.

The chain is built from TRBV27 and TRBJ1-6; TRBD1 matches 9 bases. The CDR3 length is 15 residues. The V gene's germline CDR1 is MNHEY and CDR2 SMNVEV (reference sequence). Trimming removed 2 bases from V and 10 bases from J; junction bases left unmatched: 6. DNA for the CDR3: TGTGCCAGCAGTTTAATTACAGGGGGCGGGTCACCCCTCCACTTT. Translated: CASSLITGGGSPLHF.

This chain connects TRBV27 to TRBJ1-5, with TRBD1 as a possible D gene (5 bases). CDR1 MNHEY and CDR2 SMNVEV come from the germline V gene (reference sequence). Trimming removed 10 bases from V and 7 bases from J, with 20 bases in between. The CDR3 spans 14 residues. In nucleotides, the CDR3 is TGTGCCACCTCCGCCAGGGCGGCTTGGCAGCCCCAGCATTTT. This sequence encodes CATSARAAWQPQHF.

The chain is built from TRBV2 and TRBJ1-2, with a possible D match to TRBD1 (6 bases). The CDR3 is 11 residues long. V gave up 8 bases and J gave up 11 bases, with 15 bases separating them. Germline values: CDR1 SNHLY, CDR2 FYNNEI. In nucleotides, the CDR3 is TGTGCCAGCGGGGGGCAGGTTAGGTACACCTTC. Its protein product is CASGGQVRYTF.

The chain employs TRBV7-2 and TRBJ2-5; no clear D. V gave up 1 base and J gave up 6 bases, with 3 bases separating them. CDR3 length: 11 residues. CDR1 is SGHTA, CDR2 FQGNSA, per germline. CDR3 DNA sequence: TGTGCCAGCAGCTTAGGCCAGACCCAGTACTTC. Amino acids: CASSLGQTQYF.

The chain links TRBV7-9 to TRBJ1-1; possible D gene TRBD1, 6 bases. Deletions cut 2 bases from V and 3 bases from J, with 13 bases between. Germline assignment: CDR1 SEHNR and CDR2 FQNEAQ (reference sequence). The CDR3 covers 15 residues. The CDR3 DNA is TGTGCCAGCAGCTTATCCGGGGGGCAAGACACTGAAGCTTTCTTT. It yields the protein CASSLSGGQDTEAFF.

This CDR3 reads CASSWTYGGYGYTF. Here the CDR3 DNA reads TGTGCCAGCAGCTGGACTTATGGGGGATATGGCTACACCTTC. The rearrangement links TRBV5-6 to TRBJ1-2, with D maybe TRBD1 (5 bases). Germline CDR1 and CDR2: SGHDT and YYEEEE. The V and J ends lost 3 bases and 5 bases respectively, with 14 bases between them. The CDR3 covers 14 residues. The full variable domain, completed using reference TRBV5-6 and TRBJ1-2, is DAGVTQSPTHLIKTRGQQVTLRCSPKSGHDTVSWYQQALGQGPQFIFQYYEEEERQRGNFPDRFSGHQFPNYSSELNVNALLLGDSALYLCASSWTYGGYGYTFGSGTRLTVV.

The chain links TRBV6-5 to TRBJ1-2; weak D call: TRBD1 (5 bases). The CDR3 has 14 amino acids. The V and J ends lost 0 bases and 6 bases respectively, with 11 bases between them. CDR1 is MNHEY, CDR2 SVGAGI, per germline. The CDR3: CASSYSRDGHGYTF. For the CDR3, the DNA is TGTGCCAGCAGTTACTCGAGGGACGGCCATGGCTACACCTTC.

A note on this clone: Other DNA sequences of this sample code for an identical CDR3. The chain combines TRBV30 with TRBJ1-1, with D unclear. The CDR3 consists of 13 residues. From germline, CDR1 is GTSNPN and CDR2 SVGIG (reference sequence). Trimming shortened V by 2 bases and J by 0 bases, and 7 bases separated the two germline ends. This CDR3 reads CAWSLRMNTEAFF. The CDR3 DNA is TGTGCCTGGAGTCTAAGGATGAACACTGAAGCTTTCTTT.